This entry features one T cell receptor beta chain sequence. This clonotype occurred a few times. The target of this receptor is not known. It has no much larger one-base neighbor in the sample; base qualities were not kept. V is cut by 1 base and J by 4 bases, and the space between the germline ends is 19 bases. The CDR1 and CDR2 encoded by the germline V gene (reference sequence) are MNHNY and SVGAGI. The CDR3 runs 17 amino acids, cysteine and phenylalanine included. Just CDR3 DNA is preserved here, 51 bases in frame from base 1. This was a case-control study nested in a cohort of healthcare workers in London, UK, who had nasopharyngeal swab PCR tests and blood samples taken every week. Healthcare workers were recruited during the week of the UK lockdown, between 23 and 31 March 2020, and followed weekly for up to roughly 15 weeks. This entry comes from a study of early T cells in non-severe SARS-CoV-2 infection (TCRdb year 2021). For the study in its entirety: Because TCR sequencing was done on bulk RNA from unsorted whole blood, the alpha and beta chains could not be paired. Broad study findings and their caveats: VDJdb matching was skewed toward anti-spike CD8 responses and likely underestimated virus-specific expansions, missing private and CD4 specificities.

Libraries were prepared through 5' RACE. The sample was run on a NextSeq 500. To correct for sequencing error and PCR bias, the TCR library protocol tagged individual cDNA molecules with unique molecular identifiers. TCR alpha and beta chains were both sequenced, and the abundances of alpha and beta sequences in each sample were closely correlated with each other. As for the authors' bioinformatics: Decombinator V4 was used to perform V gene, J gene and CDR3 annotation of TCR sequences. Expanded TCRs were defined as changing significantly between any two time points under a Poisson model with p below 0.0001. TCR abundances were normalised to the total number of TCRs sequenced per sample and were expressed as counts per million. MAIT TCRs were defined by TRAV1-2 paired with TRAJ12, TRAJ20 or TRAJ33, and iNKT TCRs by TRAV10 paired with TRAJ18. VDJdb, accessed on 1 November 2021, was searched for TCRs annotated for CMV, EBV and SARS-CoV-2, and TCRs annotated for more than one antigen were excluded. Using fastp trimming at Q25 and MiXCR clonotype assembly, TCRdb reanalyzed the public sequencing data and kept in-frame beta chains. Entries that share a CDR3 protein sequence are merged under the most common genes and DNA. V and J calls and clone size were set by TCRdb, not the authors. The table for this sample lists 60,000 to 75,000 distinct CDR3 sequences; over 3.5% of them were counted only once. In total, the top ten clones hold more than 3% of the sample.

This receptor was taken from an adult who was a healthcare worker with PCR-confirmed SARS-CoV-2 infection or an uninfected control (not recorded which). The donor label of this sample is uncertain. The chain couples TRBV6-6 to TRBJ1-1; no confident D gene assignment can be made. The sample consisted of whole blood, taken at baseline. The DNA sequence is given as TGTGCCAGCAGTTACTACGGTGTTTGGACGTACTCCACTGAAGCTTTCTTT. The translation is CASSYYGVWTYSTEAFF.